One and the same sample provided the 28 T cell receptor beta chains below, sequenced in a study of T cell clonality in common variable immunodeficiency. These receptors' targets are unknown. Only in-frame clones appear in the TCRdb table, and some are missing; sequencing was by immunoSEQ multiplex PCR. The sample contains about 30,000 clones, none of them singletons. Notes on the study in general: Reportedly, TCR beta sequences from common variable immunodeficiency showed fewer deletions and N-nucleotide insertions.

Sequenced sample: peripheral blood mononuclear cells. The receptors were gathered from a human donor with common variable immunodeficiency.

Notes on this clone: The read finishes 3 residues shy of the CDR3 end, and the germline J gene is used to complete it. V usage is TRBV20-1 and J usage is TRBJ2-7; 7 nucleotides agree with TRBD1. Germline CDR1 and CDR2: DFQATT and SNEGSKA (reference sequence). This CDR3 has 16 amino acids. Trimming at V came to 3 bases and at J to 6 bases, leaving 17 bases not matched to a gene. The covered CDR3 bases are TGCAGTGCTAGGAACTTGACAGGGTCTTTTTTTGGCGAG. It encodes CSARNLTGSFFGE. The whole CDR3 protein reads CSARNLTGSFFGEQYF.

This clone was recorded at least ten times. The CDR3 end falls 3 residues outside the read, so it is completed with the germline J gene. The rearrangement uses TRBV29-1 and TRBJ2-5; TRBD1 agrees at 11 bases. CDR3 length equals 14 residues. Germline assignment: CDR1 SQVTM and CDR2 ANQGSEA. V dropped 4 bases and J dropped 4; count of bases not matched to a gene: 5. The CDR3 spells CSVGTGGVGETQYF. Incomplete CDR3 DNA: TGCAGCGTTGGGACAGGGGGCGTGGGAGAGACC.

In its sample, this clone was seen a few times. The read finishes 3 residues shy of the CDR3 end, and the germline J gene is used to complete it. This chain joins TRBV13 and TRBJ2-7; perhaps TRBD1 as D (5 bases). From germline, CDR1 is PRHDT and CDR2 FYEKMQ (reference sequence). This CDR3 has 14 amino acids. V was cut by 5 bases and J by 0 bases, with 11 bases left in between. The sequenced part of the CDR3 DNA is TGTGCCAGCAGCCCCGAAGGGGACTCCTACGAG. The encoded protein is CASSPEGDSYE. The CDR3 reads in full as CASSPEGDSYEQYF.

This clone came up many times. Sequencing ends 3 residues short of the CDR3 end; the germline J gene provides the rest. The V call is TRBV5-4, the J call TRBJ2-5; 10 bases line up with TRBD2. With 0 bases clipped from V and 4 bases from J, the junction kept 6 bases outside the gene matches. The germline V gene encodes CDR1 SGHNT and CDR2 YYREEE (reference sequence). This CDR3 contains 16 residues. The covered CDR3 bases are TGTGCCAGCAGCTTGGGTTTAGCGGGGGGCTTAGAGACC. It specifies CASSLGLAGGLET. The full-length CDR3 reads as CASSLGLAGGLETQYF.

As to this clone: The read ends 3 residues early relative to the CDR3; the germline J gene fills the gap. The chain carries TRBV29-1 and TRBJ2-5; tentative D call: TRBD2 (7 bases). Germline values: CDR1 SQVTM, CDR2 ANQGSEA. The CDR3 runs 14 residues. V lost 6 bases and J 2 bases, leaving 16 bases between the germline ends. CDR3 region: CSVSGRGSQETQYF. The sequenced CDR3 bases are TGCAGCGTATCGGGGAGGGGGTCGCAAGAGACC. The complete variable domain, with remaining parts taken from reference TRBV29-1 and TRBJ2-5, reads SAVISQKPSRDICQRGTSLTIQCQVDSQVTMMFWYRQQPGQSLTLIATANQGSEATYESGFVIDKFPISRPNLTFSTLTVSNMSPEDSSIYLCSVSGRGSQETQYFGPGTRLLVL.

As to this clone: The read terminates 3 residues before the CDR3 end, so the remaining end is supplied by the germline J gene. V and J are TRBV7-8 and TRBJ2-5; maybe TRBD2 (7 bases). Trimming cost V 2 bases and J 1 base, with 14 bases left between them. From germline, CDR1 is SGHVS and CDR2 FQNEAQ. This CDR3 region has 16 residues. The chain's CDR3 is CASSLLLGGAQETQYF. The sequenced CDR3 bases are TGTGCCAGCAGCTTATTGTTAGGGGGGGCCCAAGAGACC. Full variable domain (outside the CDR3, taken from reference TRBV7-8 and TRBJ2-5): GAGVSQSPRYKVAKRGQDVALRCDPISGHVSLFWYQQALGQGPEFLTYFQNEAQLDKSGLPSDRFFAERPEGSVSTLKIQRTQQEDSAVYLCASSLLLGGAQETQYFGPGTRLLVL.

In regard to this clone: The sequence runs out 3 residues before the end of the CDR3; the remainder is reconstructed from the germline J gene. The V and J genes are TRBV7-2 and TRBJ2-7; 9 nucleotides match TRBD1. Germline-derived CDR1 and CDR2 are SGHTA and FQGNSA. The CDR3 runs to 15 residues. V lost 5 bases, J lost 0 bases, and 5 bases stayed unmatched. The part of the CDR3 DNA that was read is TGTGCCAGCAGCCGAGCACAGGGGGCCTCCTACGAG. Amino acids: CASSRAQGASYE. The whole CDR3 protein reads CASSRAQGASYEQYF.

In the case of this clone: The CDR3 end lies 3 residues beyond the end of the read and is filled in from the germline J gene. The rearrangement uses TRBV7-9 and TRBJ1-6, with D possibly being TRBD1 (6 bases). The length of the CDR3 is 15 residues. CDR1 and CDR2 (germline): SEHNR, FQNEAQ (reference sequence). V lost 10 bases and J 5 bases, leaving 18 bases between the germline ends. CDR3 DNA, as far as it was read: TGTGCCACCACGGTTCGAACAGGGAATAATTCACCC. It is translated as CATTVRTGNNSP. The whole CDR3 region reads CATTVRTGNNSPLHF.

This clone was found a few times. Sequencing ends 3 residues short of the CDR3 end; the germline J gene provides the rest. The V call is TRBV30, the J call TRBJ1-1; the D is unclear. The V and J ends lost 4 bases and 5 bases respectively, with 11 bases between them. Germline V gene data show CDR1 as GTSNPN and CDR2 as SVGIG (reference sequence). This CDR3 contains 12 residues. CDR3 sequence reads: CAWTRSRTEAFF. The part of the CDR3 DNA that was read is TGTGCCTGGACGAGAAGTCGGACTGAA.

This clone was observed at least ten times. The read ends 3 residues early relative to the CDR3; the germline J gene fills the gap. V gene TRBV6-1 combines with J gene TRBJ2-7; no clear D. Trimming removed 4 bases at V and 6 bases at J, with 13 bases between. Germline assignment: CDR1 MNHNS and CDR2 SASEGT. This CDR3 has 13 residues. Incomplete CDR3 DNA: TGTGCCAGCAGTGGACCAGACTCCCTCGAG. Its protein is CASSGPDSLE. The CDR3 in its entirety is CASSGPDSLEQYF.

This clone has a count of ten or more. Sequencing ends 3 residues short of the CDR3 end; the germline J gene provides the rest. J is TRBJ2-3 and V is TRBV19; possible D gene TRBD2, 7 bases. The V end lost 3 bases, the J end lost 5 bases, and 12 bases lay between the germline ends. The CDR3 consists of 14 residues. CDR1 and CDR2 from the germline V gene are LNHDA and SQIVND (reference sequence). The CDR3 bases that were read are TGTGCCAGTAGTATTGTGGGAGGGGGAGATACG. Encoded protein: CASSIVGGGDT. The complete CDR3 protein is CASSIVGGGDTQYF.

CDR3 region: CASSQNLASGYEQYF. Incomplete CDR3 DNA: TGTGCCAGCAGCCAGAACCTAGCTAGTGGATACGAG. The chain joins TRBV7-3 to TRBJ2-7, with TRBD2 as a possible D gene (5 bases). Read coverage stops 3 residues before the CDR3 terminus; the germline J gene supplies the remainder. The germline CDR1 and CDR2 sequences are SGHTA and FQGTGA. Trimming took off 5 bases at V and 4 bases at J, with 18 bases between the two ends. The CDR3 is made up of 15 amino acids.

Only a few counts were recorded for this clone. Sequencing ends 3 residues short of the CDR3 end; the germline J gene provides the rest. The chain has TRBV2 and TRBJ2-5; 10 positions match TRBD1. With 6 bases clipped from V and 0 bases from J, the junction kept 4 bases outside the gene matches. This CDR3 is built from 15 residues. Germline V CDR1 and CDR2: SNHLY, FYNNEI. The CDR3 here is CASSRDRGNQETQYF. CDR3 DNA (partial): TGTGCCAGCAGCCGGGACAGGGGCAACCAAGAGACC.

This clone has just a few counts. The CDR3 end falls 3 residues outside the read, so it is completed with the germline J gene. The rearrangement joins TRBV13 to TRBJ1-6; D gene uncertain. CDR1 and CDR2 (germline): PRHDT, FYEKMQ (reference sequence). V shed 6 bases and J shed 8 bases, with 14 bases lying between them. CDR3 size: 14 residues. CDR3 sequence: CASRRSIDYSPLHF. Partial CDR3 DNA: TGTGCCAGCAGGCGATCTATTGATTATTCACCC.

This clone was seen a few times. The CDR3 end is not reached by the read, which stops 3 residues before it; the germline J gene fills it in. V and J are TRBV5-1 and TRBJ2-1; 7 bases are shared with TRBD1. The CDR3 covers 15 residues. Germline assignment: CDR1 SGHRS and CDR2 YFSETQ. The ends lost 4 bases at V and 4 bases at J; junction bases unmatched: 8. This CDR3 is CASSAGDRVYNEQFF. The CDR3 bases that were read are TGCGCCAGCAGCGCAGGAGACAGGGTGTACAATGAG.

Notes on this clone: Read data end 3 residues before the CDR3 end; the end is taken from the germline J gene. The chain recombines TRBV19 with TRBJ1-3; D may be TRBD1 (5 bases). This CDR3 spans 15 amino acids. V was pared by 6 bases and J by 8 bases, with 20 bases between. Germline V lookup: CDR1 LNHDA, CDR2 SQIVND (reference sequence). CDR3 sequence reads: CASSLRDSSADTIYF. The covered CDR3 bases are TGTGCCAGTAGCCTTCGCGACAGTTCCGCTGACACC.

This clone was counted ten times or more. CDR3 DNA, as far as it was read: TGTGCCTGGTCGACAGGGGCTCATCAGCCC. Its protein product is CAWSTGAHQP. The whole CDR3 protein is CAWSTGAHQPQHF. The chain employs TRBV30 and TRBJ1-5; 8 nucleotides align to TRBD1. The CDR3 is cut off 3 residues early in the read; its end comes from the germline J gene. The CDR3 consists of 13 residues. The junction had 5 bases not matched to a gene; V was cut back by 5 bases and J by 5 bases. CDR1 is GTSNPN and CDR2 is SVGIG in the germline V gene (reference sequence).

This clone was counted only a few times. The DNA ends 3 residues before the CDR3 does, and the rest of the CDR3 is filled in from the germline J gene. The chain carries TRBV6-2 or TRBV6-3 and TRBJ1-2; TRBD1 might be the D (5 bases). The germline V gene has CDR1 MNHEY and CDR2 SVGEGT. Trimming left V 5 bases short and J 6 bases short, with 22 bases between. There are 16 residues in the CDR3. CDR3 loop: CASSLRFWGTRDGYTF. The DNA read from the CDR3 is TGTGCCAGCAGTCTCCGATTTTGGGGCACCAGGGATGGC.

On this clone itself: The read falls 3 residues short of the CDR3 end, and the missing part is taken from the germline J gene. The V gene is TRBV19, the J gene TRBJ1-2; 9 bases fit TRBD1. Germline CDR1 and CDR2: LNHDA and SQIVND (reference sequence). The CDR3 totals 13 residues. CDR3: CASSPTGTGTYTF. The sequenced CDR3 bases are TGTGCCAGTAGTCCGACCGGGACAGGGACA. Complete variable domain (other parts from reference TRBV19 and TRBJ1-2): DGGITQSPKYLFRKEGQNVTLSCEQNLNHDAMYWYRQDPGQGLRLIYYSQIVNDFQKGDIAEGYSVSREKKESFPLTVTSAQKNPTAFYLCASSPTGTGTYTFGSGTRLTVV.

As to this clone: With the read ending 3 residues before the CDR3 end, the germline J gene is used to fill in that end. This chain joins TRBV6-1 and TRBJ2-3; TRBD2 matches 7 bases. CDR3 length: 19 residues. Germline CDR1 and CDR2: MNHNS and SASEGT. The V segment lost 0 bases and the J segment 0 bases; nucleotides outside the gene matches: 12. CDR3 DNA (partial): TGTGCCAGCAGTGAAGCGCTTCGTCGGGCTAGCGGTAGCACAGATACG. Residues: CASSEALRRASGSTDT. In full, the CDR3 is CASSEALRRASGSTDTQYF.

This clone has only a few counts. The read ends 3 residues early relative to the CDR3; the germline J gene fills the gap. The chain uses TRBV6-1 and TRBJ1-6; weak D call: TRBD1 (6 bases). Germline CDR1 reads MNHNS; CDR2 reads SASEGT. V lost 4 bases to trimming and J lost 6 bases, with 13 bases between them. CDR3 size: 15 residues. The CDR3 loop reads CASSGQGIINSPLHF. The part of the CDR3 DNA that was read is TGTGCCAGCAGTGGTCAGGGGATTATTAATTCACCC.

The CDR3 reads CASTLRGGQGPSEQYF. The CDR3 DNA, read in part, is TGTGCCAGCACCCTTAGGGGGGGACAGGGGCCTTCCGAG. The V call is TRBV7-8, the J call TRBJ2-7; 10 bases are a match to TRBD1. Read data end 3 residues before the CDR3 end; the end is taken from the germline J gene. CDR3 length: 16 residues. The J segment lost 6 bases and the V segment lost 7 bases, leaving 15 bases of the junction unmatched. Germline CDR1 reads SGHVS; CDR2 reads FQNEAQ.

This clone was recorded a few times. The CDR3 extends 3 residues past the end of the read, so its final part is completed from the germline J gene. The chain recombines TRBV7-2 with TRBJ1-1, with 7 bases that match TRBD1. Germline CDR1 and CDR2: SGHTA and FQGNSA. The CDR3 loop spans 14 amino acids. Trimming removed 5 bases from V and 5 bases from J; junction bases left unmatched: 8. CDR3 protein: CASSDNRGRTEAFF. The covered CDR3 bases are TGTGCCAGCAGCGATAACAGGGGAAGGACTGAA.

This clone was seen a handful of times. The read ends 3 residues before the CDR3 terminus; that terminus is restored from the germline J gene. The chain couples TRBV19 to TRBJ1-1, with D maybe TRBD1 (5 bases). The CDR3 runs to 15 residues. In germline, CDR1 is LNHDA, CDR2 SQIVND (reference sequence). Trimming stripped 1 base from V and 5 bases from J, with 14 bases between. CDR3 DNA (partial): TGTGCCAGTAGTATAGGGCAGGGCCGTCGGACTGAA. This encodes CASSIGQGRRTE. The CDR3, in full, reads CASSIGQGRRTEAFF.

This clone was observed at least ten times. The DNA ends 3 residues before the CDR3 does, and the rest of the CDR3 is filled in from the germline J gene. The rearrangement uses TRBV20-1 and TRBJ2-7; D is possibly TRBD1 (7 bases). This CDR3 contains 15 residues. The V gene lost 0 bases and the J gene lost 2 bases, with 14 bases spanning the gap. Germline CDR1 reads DFQATT; CDR2 reads SNEGSKA (reference sequence). CDR3 DNA (partial): TGCAGTGCTAGAGATGGAGGGACAGTAACCTACGAG. As protein: CSARDGGTVTYE. The entire CDR3 sequence reads CSARDGGTVTYEQYF.

Concerning this clone: The sequenced fragment ends 3 residues before the CDR3 boundary, so the rest is inferred from the germline J gene. The J gene is TRBJ1-2, the V gene TRBV11-1; D possibly corresponds to TRBD1 (5 bases). The CDR3 is 15 residues long. The germline V gene encodes CDR1 SGHAT and CDR2 FQDESV (reference sequence). CDR3 DNA, as far as it was read: TGTGCCAGCAGCATAGATCCAGGGAATACGTGGGGC. Translated, it gives CASSIDPGNTWG. In full, the CDR3 is CASSIDPGNTWGYTF.

Concerning this clone: The read ends 3 residues before the CDR3 terminus; that terminus is restored from the germline J gene. V gene TRBV19 combines with J gene TRBJ2-6; weak D call: TRBD2 (6 bases). The ends were cut back, 0 bases at V and 0 bases at J, with 6 bases in the middle. The germline CDR1 and CDR2 sequences are LNHDA and SQIVND (reference sequence). This CDR3 is built from 16 residues. The CDR3 loop reads CASSIDGGSGANVLTF. The CDR3 bases that were read are TGTGCCAGTAGTATAGACGGGGGCTCTGGGGCCAACGTC.

This clone was recorded many times. Read coverage stops 3 residues before the CDR3 terminus; the germline J gene supplies the remainder. J is TRBJ1-5 and V is TRBV12-5; 7 bases match TRBD1. CDR3 length: 15 amino acids. The germline gives CDR1 LGHNT, CDR2 FRNRAP. V trimming: 5 bases; J trimming: 7 bases; junction bases outside the gene matches: 11. Here the CDR3 reads CASGNPTGIGQPQHF. Partial CDR3 DNA: TGTGCTAGTGGTAACCCGACAGGGATCGGACAGCCC.